Sequencing of this TCR beta chain was carried out in a study of blood T cell repertoires in COVID-19. Using immunoSEQ multiplex PCR, the repertoire was profiled, and TCRdb retains in-frame clones only, with some absent. The sample shows 100,000 to 150,000 clones, about 82% of them seen only once. What was sequenced was peripheral blood. This receptor was identified in a human donor in a cohort sampled during active COVID-19.

For the CDR3, the DNA is TGTGCCACCAGTGACCCGAGGGGGACACCCACACAACCTGGTGGCTACACCTTC. This translates into CATSDPRGTPTQPGGYTF. V is TRBV24-1 and J is TRBJ1-2; D might be TRBD1 (6 bases). This CDR3 comprises 18 residues. Trimming pared 4 bases from V and 7 bases from J, leaving 27 bases between. CDR1 KGHDR and CDR2 SFDVKD come from the germline V gene.